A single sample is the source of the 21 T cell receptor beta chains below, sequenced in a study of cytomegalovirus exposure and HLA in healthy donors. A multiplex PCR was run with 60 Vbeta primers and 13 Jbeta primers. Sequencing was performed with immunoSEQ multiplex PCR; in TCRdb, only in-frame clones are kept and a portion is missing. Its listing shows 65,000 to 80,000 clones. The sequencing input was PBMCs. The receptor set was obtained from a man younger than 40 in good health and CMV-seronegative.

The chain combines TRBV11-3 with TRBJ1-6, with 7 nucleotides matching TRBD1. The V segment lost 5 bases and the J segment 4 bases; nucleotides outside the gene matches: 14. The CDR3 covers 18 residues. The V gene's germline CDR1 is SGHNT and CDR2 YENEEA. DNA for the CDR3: TGTGCCAGCAGCACACCGGGACAGACCTCCCTTTATAATTCACCCCTCCACTTT. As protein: CASSTPGQTSLYNSPLHF.

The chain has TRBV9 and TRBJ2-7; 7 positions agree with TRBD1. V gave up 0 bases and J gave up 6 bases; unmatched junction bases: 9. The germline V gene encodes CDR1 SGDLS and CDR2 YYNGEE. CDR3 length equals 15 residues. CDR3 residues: CASSVEGTVGSEQYF. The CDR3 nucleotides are TGTGCCAGCAGCGTAGAGGGGACAGTCGGAAGCGAGCAGTACTTC.

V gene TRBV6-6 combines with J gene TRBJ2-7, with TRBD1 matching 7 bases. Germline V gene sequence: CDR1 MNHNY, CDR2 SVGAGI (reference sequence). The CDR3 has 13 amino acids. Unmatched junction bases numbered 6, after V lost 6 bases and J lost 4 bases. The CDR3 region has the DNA TGTGCCAGCAGGATACAGGGGAGATACGAGCAGTACTTC. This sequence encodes CASRIQGRYEQYF.

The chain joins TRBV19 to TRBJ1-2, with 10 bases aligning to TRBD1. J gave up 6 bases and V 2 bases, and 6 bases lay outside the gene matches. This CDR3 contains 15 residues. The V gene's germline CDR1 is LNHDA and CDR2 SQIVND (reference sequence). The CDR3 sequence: CASSIHGTGVDGYTF. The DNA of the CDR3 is TGTGCCAGTAGTATACACGGGACAGGGGTTGATGGCTACACCTTC.

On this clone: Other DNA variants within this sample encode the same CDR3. As DNA, the CDR3 is TGTGCCAGCACCAGAGGTCGAAACCATGGCTACACCTTC. Its translation: CASTRGRNHGYTF. This chain links TRBV6-1 with TRBJ1-2; D is unclear. Trimming cost V 7 bases and J 6 bases, with 15 bases left between them. From germline, CDR1 is MNHNS and CDR2 SASEGT. There are 13 residues in the CDR3.

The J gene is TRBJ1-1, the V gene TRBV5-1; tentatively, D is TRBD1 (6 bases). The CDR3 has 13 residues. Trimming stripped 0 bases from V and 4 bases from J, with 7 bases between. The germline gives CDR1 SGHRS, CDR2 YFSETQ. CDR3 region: CASSLGGPTEAFF. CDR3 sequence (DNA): TGCGCCAGCAGCTTGGGGGGGCCCACTGAAGCTTTCTTT.

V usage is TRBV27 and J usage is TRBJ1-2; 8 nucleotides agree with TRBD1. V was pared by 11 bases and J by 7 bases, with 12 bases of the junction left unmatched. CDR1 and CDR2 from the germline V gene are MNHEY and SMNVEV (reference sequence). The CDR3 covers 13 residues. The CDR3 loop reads CAAQGASGRGYTF. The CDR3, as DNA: TGTGCCGCTCAGGGGGCCTCTGGGCGTGGCTACACCTTC.

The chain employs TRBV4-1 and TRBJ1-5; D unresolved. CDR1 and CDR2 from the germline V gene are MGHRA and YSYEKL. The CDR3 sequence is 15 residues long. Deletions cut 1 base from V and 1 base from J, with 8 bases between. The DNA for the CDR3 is TGCGCCAGCAGCCAAGGGCTCAGGAGCAATCAGCCCCAGCATTTT. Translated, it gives CASSQGLRSNQPQHF.

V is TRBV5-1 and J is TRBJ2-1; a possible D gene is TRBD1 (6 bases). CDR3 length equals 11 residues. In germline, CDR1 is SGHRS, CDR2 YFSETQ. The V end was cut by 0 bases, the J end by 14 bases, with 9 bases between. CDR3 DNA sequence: TGCGCCAGCAGCTTGGACCAGGGGAAGTTCTTC. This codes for CASSLDQGKFF. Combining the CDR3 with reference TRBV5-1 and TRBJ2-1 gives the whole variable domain KAGVTQTPRYLIKTRGQQVTLSCSPISGHRSVSWYQQTPGQGLQFLFEYFSETQRNKGNFPGRFSGRQFSNSRSEMNVSTLELGDSALYLCASSLDQGKFFGPGTRLTVL.

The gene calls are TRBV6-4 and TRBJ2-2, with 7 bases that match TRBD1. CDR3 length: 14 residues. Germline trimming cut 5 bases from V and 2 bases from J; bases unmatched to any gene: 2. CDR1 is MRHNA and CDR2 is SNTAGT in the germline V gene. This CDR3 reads CASSRDRNTGELFF. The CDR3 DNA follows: TGTGCCAGCAGTAGGGACAGAAACACCGGGGAGCTGTTTTTT.

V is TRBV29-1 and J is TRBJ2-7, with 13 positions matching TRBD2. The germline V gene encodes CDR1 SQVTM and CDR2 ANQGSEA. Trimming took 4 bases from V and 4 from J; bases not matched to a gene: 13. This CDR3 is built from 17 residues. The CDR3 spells CSVARGLAGAPRYEQYF. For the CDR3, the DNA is TGCAGCGTTGCTAGAGGACTAGCGGGAGCTCCGCGGTACGAGCAGTACTTC.

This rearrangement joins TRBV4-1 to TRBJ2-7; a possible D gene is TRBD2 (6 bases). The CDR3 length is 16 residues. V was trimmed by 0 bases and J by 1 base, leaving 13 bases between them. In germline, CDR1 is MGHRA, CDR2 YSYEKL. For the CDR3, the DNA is TGCGCCAGCAGCCAAGAGGGGCGGGGAACGTCCTACGAGCAGTACTTC. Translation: CASSQEGRGTSYEQYF.

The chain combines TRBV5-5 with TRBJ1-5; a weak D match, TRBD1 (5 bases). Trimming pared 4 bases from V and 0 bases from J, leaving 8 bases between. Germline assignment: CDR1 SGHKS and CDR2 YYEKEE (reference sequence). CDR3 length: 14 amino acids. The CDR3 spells CASSPTVSNQPQHF. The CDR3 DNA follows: TGTGCCAGCAGCCCGACAGTTAGCAATCAGCCCCAGCATTTT.

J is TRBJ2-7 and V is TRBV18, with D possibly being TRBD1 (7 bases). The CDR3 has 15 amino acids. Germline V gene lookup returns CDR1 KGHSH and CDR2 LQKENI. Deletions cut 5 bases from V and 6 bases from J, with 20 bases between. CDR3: CASSYAGGGALEQYF. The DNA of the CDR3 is TGTGCCAGCTCATACGCAGGAGGGGGCGCTCTCGAGCAGTACTTC.

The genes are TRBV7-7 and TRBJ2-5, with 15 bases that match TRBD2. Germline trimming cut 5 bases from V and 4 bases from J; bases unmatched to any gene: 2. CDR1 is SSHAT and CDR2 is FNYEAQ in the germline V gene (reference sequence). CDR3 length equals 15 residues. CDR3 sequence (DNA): TGTGCCAGCAGCACGGGACTAGCGGGAGGAGAGACCCAGTACTTC. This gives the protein CASSTGLAGGETQYF.

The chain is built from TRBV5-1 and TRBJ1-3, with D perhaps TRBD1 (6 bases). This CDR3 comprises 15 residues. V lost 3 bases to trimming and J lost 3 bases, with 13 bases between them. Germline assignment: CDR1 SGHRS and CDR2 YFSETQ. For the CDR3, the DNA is TGCGCCAGCAGCTCTCGGCCAGGGGATGGAAACACCATATATTTT. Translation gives CASSSRPGDGNTIYF.

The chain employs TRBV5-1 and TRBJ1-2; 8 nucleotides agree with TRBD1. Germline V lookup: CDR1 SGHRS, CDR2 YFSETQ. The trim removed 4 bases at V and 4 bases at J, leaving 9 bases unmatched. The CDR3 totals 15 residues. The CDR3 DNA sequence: TGCGCCAGCAGCGGGACAGGTCTTCGTTCCTATGGCTACACCTTC. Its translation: CASSGTGLRSYGYTF.

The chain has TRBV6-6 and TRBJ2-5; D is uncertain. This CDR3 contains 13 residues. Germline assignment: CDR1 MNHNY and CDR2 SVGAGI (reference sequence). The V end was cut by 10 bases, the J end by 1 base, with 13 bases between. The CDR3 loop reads CATAPVGQETQYF. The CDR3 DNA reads TGTGCCACCGCCCCTGTCGGCCAAGAGACCCAGTACTTC.

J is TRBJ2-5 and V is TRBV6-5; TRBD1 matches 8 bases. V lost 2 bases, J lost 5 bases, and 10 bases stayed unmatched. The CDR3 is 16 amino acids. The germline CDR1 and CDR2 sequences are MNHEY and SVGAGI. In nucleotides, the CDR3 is TGTGCCAGCAGTTACATGAGACAGGGGATACGGGAGACCCAGTACTTC. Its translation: CASSYMRQGIRETQYF.

This CDR3 is CASMGPYRPGQLKYEQYF. For the CDR3, the DNA is TGTGCCAGCATGGGGCCCTACCGCCCTGGACAGCTAAAGTACGAGCAGTACTTC. The rearrangement links TRBV2 to TRBJ2-7, with D possibly matching TRBD1 (6 bases). The CDR3 has 18 amino acids. The germline V gene has CDR1 SNHLY and CDR2 FYNNEI. The V gene lost 7 bases and the J gene lost 4 bases, with 29 bases spanning the gap.

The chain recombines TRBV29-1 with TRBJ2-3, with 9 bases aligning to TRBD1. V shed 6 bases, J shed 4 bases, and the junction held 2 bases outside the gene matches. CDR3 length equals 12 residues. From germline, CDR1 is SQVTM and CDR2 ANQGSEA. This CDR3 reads CSVGQGSDTQYF. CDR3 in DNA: TGCAGCGTGGGACAGGGATCAGATACGCAGTATTTT.